This T cell receptor beta chain was profiled in a study of T cell changes during pregnancy in multiple sclerosis. TCRdb keeps only in-frame clones here, not all; method: immunoSEQ multiplex PCR. The repertoire holds around 48,000 clones, with 88% as singletons. Losses at the gene ends were 5 bases for V and 5 bases for J; bases not matched to a gene: 8. The CDR3 spans 14 residues. From germline, CDR1 is PRHDT and CDR2 FYEKMQ (reference sequence). Source: CD4+ T cells from peripheral blood mononuclear cells, taken in the second trimester of pregnancy. This chain links TRBV13 with TRBJ2-7; 8 nucleotides align to TRBD1. This TCR was sampled from a female donor with multiple sclerosis, enrolled in a pregnancy study. The CDR3, as DNA: TGTGCCAGCAGCAAGAGGACAGGGCAACACGAGCAGTACTTC. Its protein product is CASSKRTGQHEQYF.